The 15 T cell receptor beta chains below all came from one sample that was sequenced in a study of blood T cell repertoires in COVID-19. The assay was immunoSEQ multiplex PCR, and TCRdb's table has in-frame clones only and misses some. The sample holds hundreds of thousands of clones, approximately 86% seen once. Material for sequencing was peripheral blood. These receptors were taken from a woman aged 60-70 years with COVID-19, enrolled during active disease.

The chain employs TRBV19 and TRBJ1-1; D ambiguous. This CDR3 has 11 residues. Between the trimmed V and J ends, which lost 10 bases and 5 bases, there was a span of 11 bases. Germline V gene sequence: CDR1 LNHDA, CDR2 SQIVND (reference sequence). CDR3 coding DNA: TGTGCCACCTGGCGGAGGACTGAAGCTTTCTTT. It translates to CATWRRTEAFF.

V gene TRBV7-9 combines with J gene TRBJ2-1; D uncertain. V was trimmed by 3 bases and J by 12 bases, leaving 12 bases between them. Germline CDR1 is SEHNR and CDR2 is FQNEAQ (reference sequence). This CDR3 comprises 12 residues. CDR3 amino acids: CASSFEIRGQFF. DNA for the CDR3: TGTGCCAGCAGCTTTGAGATACGAGGGCAGTTCTTC.

The rearrangement joins TRBV7-8 to TRBJ2-5; the D is unclear. Trimming removed 3 bases at V and 5 bases at J, with 16 bases between. CDR1 is SGHVS, CDR2 FQNEAQ, per germline. The CDR3 loop spans 15 amino acids. The DNA for the CDR3 is TGTGCCAGCAGCTTCGCGACACAGCCTCGGGAGACCCAGTACTTC. Its translation is CASSFATQPRETQYF.

The chain carries TRBV7-8 and TRBJ1-2; 7 bases are shared with TRBD1. Per the germline V gene, CDR1 is SGHVS and CDR2 is FQNEAQ. This CDR3 is built from 15 residues. Trimming at V came to 7 bases and at J to 5 bases, leaving 13 bases not matched to a gene. The CDR3 sequence: CASTPEGTALYGYTF. The DNA for the CDR3 is TGTGCCAGCACCCCAGAAGGGACAGCCCTTTATGGCTACACCTTC.

This clone showed up just a few times. The chain joins TRBV30 to TRBJ1-2; 7 nucleotides agree with TRBD1. Unmatched junction bases numbered 9, after V lost 4 bases and J lost 4 bases. This CDR3 comprises 14 residues. Germline CDR1 is GTSNPN and CDR2 is SVGIG (reference sequence). The CDR3 sequence: CAWKGQGGTYGYTF. In DNA form, the CDR3 reads TGTGCCTGGAAGGGGCAGGGGGGAACCTATGGCTACACCTTC.

There are a few counts of this clone. This sequence joins TRBV5-6 and TRBJ1-5; D remains unclear. Deletions cut 2 bases from V and 0 bases from J, with 9 bases between. In germline, CDR1 is SGHDT, CDR2 YYEEEE. CDR3 length equals 15 residues. CDR3 bases: TGTGCCAGCAGCTTCCGGGGTATTAGCAATCAGCCCCAGCATTTT. Amino acids: CASSFRGISNQPQHF.

The chain employs TRBV30 and TRBJ2-7; 10 bases match TRBD2. The CDR3 spans 14 residues. CDR1 and CDR2 from the germline V gene are GTSNPN and SVGIG (reference sequence). J lost 3 bases, V lost 0 bases, and 2 bases had no gene match. The CDR3 loop reads CAWSVRLAGYEQYF. DNA for the CDR3: TGTGCCTGGAGTGTAAGACTAGCGGGCTACGAGCAGTACTTC. The complete variable domain, with remaining parts taken from reference TRBV30 and TRBJ2-7, reads SQTIHQWPATLVQPVGSPLSLECTVEGTSNPNLYWYRQAAGRGLQLLFYSVGIGQISSEVPQNLSASRPQDRQFILSSKKLLLSDSGFYLCAWSVRLAGYEQYFGPGTRLTVT.

The rearrangement joins TRBV19 to TRBJ2-2; D is possibly TRBD1 (5 bases). This CDR3 is built from 15 residues. Germline CDR1 reads LNHDA; CDR2 reads SQIVND (reference sequence). V was cut by 3 bases and J by 3 bases, with 11 bases left in between. CDR3 region: CASSMVGPDTGELFF. The CDR3 nucleotides are TGTGCCAGTAGTATGGTGGGGCCCGACACCGGGGAGCTGTTTTTT.

The chain combines TRBV5-1 with TRBJ1-1; 7 bases align to TRBD1. The CDR3 loop spans 14 amino acids. With V trimmed by 4 bases and J by 4 bases, 7 bases remained unmatched. Germline V gives CDR1 SGHRS, CDR2 YFSETQ. The DNA for the CDR3 is TGCGCCAGCAGCACGGGACAGTCTACCACTGAAGCTTTCTTT. Translated: CASSTGQSTTEAFF.

This chain joins TRBV11-3 and TRBJ1-5, with D perhaps TRBD1 (5 bases). This CDR3 is 19 amino acids long. V lost 5 bases to trimming and J lost 2 bases, with 25 bases between them. Germline V gene lookup returns CDR1 SGHNT and CDR2 YENEEA. The CDR3 nucleotides are TGTGCCAGCAGCCTAAAAGTGAAGGGGCATCCTGGGGGCAATCAGCCCCAGCATTTT. The encoded protein is CASSLKVKGHPGGNQPQHF. The whole variable domain, remainder taken from reference TRBV11-3 and TRBJ1-5, is EAGVVQSPRYKIIEKKQPVAFWCNPISGHNTLYWYLQNLGQGPELLIRYENEEAVDDSQLPKDRFSAERLKGVDSTLKIQPAELGDSAVYLCASSLKVKGHPGGNQPQHFGDGTRLSIL.

The CDR3 loop is CASSQGPSREVGTDTQYF. For the CDR3, the DNA is TGTGCCAGCAGCCAAGGTCCCTCGAGGGAGGTTGGAACAGATACGCAGTATTTT. This chain uses TRBV3-1 (or the pseudogene TRBV3-2) with TRBJ2-3, with D maybe TRBD2 (6 bases). The V end was cut by 1 base, the J end by 3 bases, with 20 bases between. The CDR3 loop spans 18 amino acids. Looked up from germline, CDR1 is LGHDT and CDR2 is YNNKEL (reference sequence).

This sequence joins TRBV14 and TRBJ2-5, with D perhaps TRBD1 (6 bases). From germline, CDR1 is SGHDN and CDR2 FVKESK. With 4 bases removed from V and 3 bases from J, the gap between germline ends came to 12 bases. This CDR3 comprises 14 residues. CDR3 sequence reads: CASSPQGGEETQYF. The CDR3 DNA sequence: TGTGCCAGCAGCCCACAGGGTGGTGAAGAGACCCAGTACTTC.

The chain links TRBV7-8 to TRBJ1-2; TRBD1 agrees at 11 bases. The CDR3 covers 16 residues. J was trimmed by 4 bases and V by 2 bases; bases with no gene match: 6. Germline V lookup: CDR1 SGHVS, CDR2 FQNEAQ. CDR3 region: CASSLLGTGGTYGYTF. The CDR3 DNA is TGTGCCAGCAGCTTACTCGGGACAGGGGGAACCTATGGCTACACCTTC.

The genes are TRBV5-4 and TRBJ1-2; TRBD1 aligns across 8 bases. Trimming at V came to 5 bases and at J to 6 bases, leaving 6 bases not matched to a gene. Germline V gives CDR1 SGHNT, CDR2 YYREEE (reference sequence). The CDR3 sequence is 13 residues long. The CDR3 here is CASSPGQENGYTF. In DNA form, the CDR3 reads TGTGCCAGCAGTCCGGGACAGGAGAATGGCTACACCTTC.

This clone was observed once. The chain uses TRBV24-1 and TRBJ2-2; 10 bases are a match to TRBD2. CDR1 and CDR2 (germline): KGHDR, SFDVKD. The CDR3 extends over 18 amino acids. J gave up 0 bases and V 1 base, and 4 bases lay outside the gene matches. The CDR3 DNA reads as TGTGCCACCAGTGATTTCAAGCGGGGGGGCCCGAACACCGGGGAGCTGTTTTTT. Encoded protein: CATSDFKRGGPNTGELFF.